Below, 31 T cell receptor beta chains from the same sample are listed, as sequenced in a study of T-cell reconstitution after alpha-beta-depleted transplantation in children. Using unique molecular identifiers, the investigators prepared the TCRbeta library. In TCRdb, the PCR reads were re-called with MiXCR into one record per CDR3 protein. The sample lists about 610,000 distinct CDR3 sequences; 8% to 11% were seen once. The material sequenced was PBMCs from the stem cell graft donor, taken from the stem cell graft. The receptor set was obtained from a human donor who donated a stem cell graft to a child with acute myeloid leukemia.

This clonotype was seen ten or more times. The chain uses TRBV6-2 or TRBV6-3 and TRBJ1-4; D gene unclear. From germline, CDR1 is MNHEY and CDR2 SVGEGT. V was cut by 2 bases and J by 7 bases, with 11 bases left in between. The CDR3 totals 14 residues. The CDR3 DNA reads TGTGCCAGCAGTTACGCGGGTGGTGGTGAAAAACTGTTTTTT. Protein product: CASSYAGGGEKLFF.

The chain couples TRBV30 to TRBJ2-7; no clear D. CDR1 is GTSNPN and CDR2 is SVGIG in the germline V gene (reference sequence). The CDR3 runs to 13 residues. Trimming stripped 2 bases from V and 3 bases from J, with 11 bases between. This chain's CDR3 is CAWSPRTDYEQYF. CDR3 in DNA: TGTGCCTGGAGTCCACGGACCGACTACGAGCAGTACTTC.

This clonotype appeared a single time. In this CDR3 the conserved last residue, phenylalanine or tryptophan, is missing, so a read error is likely. The rearrangement joins TRBV20-1 to TRBJ2-1; 11 nucleotides match TRBD2. The CDR3 extends over 15 amino acids. Germline V lookup: CDR1 DFQATT, CDR2 SNEGSKA (reference sequence). The V segment lost 3 bases and the J segment 12 bases; nucleotides outside the gene matches: 13. CDR3: CSASPTSGVVSGQFL. The CDR3 DNA reads TGCAGTGCTAGTCCGACTAGCGGGGTCGTTAGTGGGCAGTTCCTC.

This clonotype was counted many times. This sequence joins TRBV29-1 and TRBJ2-7, with TRBD1 as a possible D gene (6 bases). Deletions cut 3 bases from V and 0 bases from J, with 9 bases between. The CDR3 runs 13 residues. In germline, CDR1 is SQVTM, CDR2 ANQGSEA. The chain's CDR3 is CSVERDNSYEQYF. Here the CDR3 DNA reads TGCAGCGTTGAGAGGGACAACTCCTACGAGCAGTACTTC.

This clonotype came up many times. V gene TRBV7-2 combines with J gene TRBJ2-1, with D uncertain. The CDR3 totals 14 residues. V lost 1 base, J lost 2 bases, and 6 bases lay in between. The germline V gene has CDR1 SGHTA and CDR2 FQGNSA. In DNA form, the CDR3 reads TGTGCCAGCAGCTTAGAAGTGGCCTACAATGAGCAGTTCTTC. Its protein is CASSLEVAYNEQFF.

There are many counts of this clonotype. The chain links TRBV29-1 to TRBJ2-1, with a possible D match to TRBD1 (6 bases). Germline V lookup: CDR1 SQVTM, CDR2 ANQGSEA. Trimming removed 6 bases at V and 4 bases at J, with 16 bases between. The CDR3 length is 14 residues. In DNA form, the CDR3 reads TGCAGCGTACGGACGGGACAATCATACAATGAGCAGTTCTTC. It translates to CSVRTGQSYNEQFF.

The J gene is TRBJ1-1, the V gene TRBV30; D is ambiguous. V dropped 1 base and J dropped 5 bases, with 5 bases sitting between them. Per germline, CDR1 GTSNPN and CDR2 SVGIG (reference sequence). The CDR3 loop spans 11 amino acids. The CDR3 coding sequence is TGTGCCTGGAGTGGGTGGACTGAAGCTTTCTTT. It is translated as CAWSGWTEAFF. Looking up the rest from reference TRBV30 and TRBJ1-1 gives the full variable domain: SQTIHQWPATLVQPVGSPLSLECTVEGTSNPNLYWYRQAAGRGLQLLFYSVGIGQISSEVPQNLSASRPQDRQFILSSKKLLLSDSGFYLCAWSGWTEAFFGQGTRLTVV.

V usage is TRBV7-2 and J usage is TRBJ2-7; 9 bases are a match to TRBD1. The CDR3 is made up of 15 amino acids. Looked up from germline, CDR1 is SGHTA and CDR2 is FQGNSA. V lost 6 bases, J lost 3 bases, and 9 bases stayed unmatched. The chain's CDR3 is CASSFTGGRFYEQYF. As DNA, the CDR3 is TGTGCCAGCAGTTTTACAGGGGGCCGCTTCTACGAGCAGTACTTC.

This clonotype was counted a few times. The V call is TRBV12-3 or TRBV12-4, the J call TRBJ1-1, with D possibly being TRBD1 (5 bases). V was trimmed by 3 bases and J by 1 base, leaving 9 bases between them. This CDR3 spans 14 amino acids. CDR3 DNA: TGTGCCAGCAGTTTCGGGGACCGGAACACTGAAGCTTTCTTT. Its protein is CASSFGDRNTEAFF.

V gene TRBV6-2 or TRBV6-3 combines with J gene TRBJ1-4; D is possibly TRBD1 (6 bases). The germline V gene encodes CDR1 MNHEY and CDR2 SVGEGT. This CDR3 is 15 amino acids long. Trimming pared 6 bases from V and 2 bases from J, leaving 13 bases between. The DNA for the CDR3 is TGTGCCAGCAGATCTGGACAGACTACTAATGAAAAACTGTTTTTT. Protein sequence: CASRSGQTTNEKLFF.

J is TRBJ2-1 and V is TRBV28; 9 bases agree with TRBD2. CDR1 is MDHEN, CDR2 SYDVKM, per germline. With V trimmed by 5 bases and J by 3 bases, 14 bases remained unmatched. The length of the CDR3 is 18 residues. The DNA of the CDR3 is TGTGCCAGCAGTCAAATCCCCCCCGGACTAGCGAACTACAATGAGCAGTTCTTC. Translated: CASSQIPPGLANYNEQFF.

This clonotype appeared a few times. The genes are TRBV12-3 or TRBV12-4 and TRBJ1-2; D is ambiguous. Trimming removed 1 base at V and 4 bases at J, with 10 bases between. The CDR3 spans 14 residues. The CDR3 sequence: CASSLGQEPYGYTF. For the CDR3, the DNA is TGTGCCAGCAGTTTAGGTCAGGAACCCTATGGCTACACCTTC.

This clonotype was found many times. The chain uses TRBV29-1 and TRBJ2-2; D not resolved. Germline V gene lookup returns CDR1 SQVTM and CDR2 ANQGSEA. The V end lost 3 bases, the J end lost 8 bases, and 13 bases lay between the germline ends. The CDR3 extends over 13 amino acids. DNA for the CDR3: TGCAGCGTTGACGACACCCAGGCTGGGGAGCTGTTTTTT. As protein: CSVDDTQAGELFF.

CDR3 protein: CAISAGLAGGGETQYF. DNA of the CDR3: TGTGCCATCAGTGCCGGACTAGCGGGAGGCGGGGAGACCCAGTACTTC. V is TRBV10-3 and J is TRBJ2-5, with 14 positions matching TRBD2. Per the germline V gene, CDR1 is ENHRY and CDR2 is SYGVKD. Unmatched junction bases numbered 6, after V lost 4 bases and J lost 5 bases. The CDR3 contains 16 residues.

The chain has TRBV5-1 and TRBJ2-3; possible D gene TRBD2, 6 bases. The germline gives CDR1 SGHRS, CDR2 YFSETQ. Trimming removed 7 bases from V and 3 bases from J, with 27 bases in between. The length of the CDR3 is 18 residues. The CDR3: CASGLRPGLSQGTDTQYF. CDR3 DNA sequence: TGCGCCAGCGGCCTCCGGCCGGGACTCTCCCAAGGGACAGATACGCAGTATTTT.

This clonotype was counted a few times. The rearrangement links TRBV28 to TRBJ1-5; no definite D call. This CDR3 comprises 12 residues. Germline values: CDR1 MDHEN, CDR2 SYDVKM. V was cut by 3 bases and J by 7 bases, with 7 bases left in between. This CDR3 reads CASSLVTQPQHF. The CDR3 coding sequence is TGTGCCAGCAGTTTGGTCACGCAGCCCCAGCATTTT.

The rearrangement joins TRBV20-1 to TRBJ2-7; D perhaps matches TRBD1 (6 bases). The CDR3 is 15 amino acids. V lost 6 bases and J 3 bases, leaving 21 bases between the germline ends. The germline V gene encodes CDR1 DFQATT and CDR2 SNEGSKA (reference sequence). CDR3 residues: CSAHQDQGINYEQYF. The DNA for the CDR3 is TGCAGTGCACACCAGGACCAGGGGATTAACTACGAGCAGTACTTC.

As for this clonotype: A much bigger clone sits one base away, suggesting this may be a read error. The chain links TRBV20-1 to TRBJ2-3; no definite D call. Trimming pared 4 bases from V and 3 bases from J, leaving 11 bases between. Per the germline V gene, CDR1 is DFQATT and CDR2 is SNEGSKA (reference sequence). The CDR3 consists of 13 residues. CDR3: CSAKIPATDTQYF. Here the CDR3 DNA reads TGCAGTGCTAAGATCCCGGCGACAGATACGCAGTATTTT.

In regard to this clonotype: A much larger clone differs by one base, so this may be a read error. The V call is TRBV12-5, the J call TRBJ2-1, with no clear D. V was trimmed by 2 bases and J by 5 bases, leaving 4 bases between them. The length of the CDR3 is 12 residues. Germline CDR1 and CDR2: LGHNT and FRNRAP. The DNA for the CDR3 is TGTGCTAGTGGTTTGTCGGACAATGAGCAGTTCTTC. This encodes CASGLSDNEQFF.

This clonotype was observed many times. The chain recombines TRBV7-2 with TRBJ2-1; D call uncertain. The germline V and J ends were trimmed by 2 bases and 4 bases, with 9 bases remaining between them. CDR3 length: 14 amino acids. Germline-derived CDR1 and CDR2 are SGHTA and FQGNSA. The CDR3 sequence is CASSLLQTYNEQFF. The CDR3 DNA follows: TGTGCCAGCAGCTTACTGCAGACTTACAATGAGCAGTTCTTC.

This chain joins TRBV12-5 and TRBJ2-3; 15 nucleotides line up with TRBD2. The CDR3 spans 15 residues. Germline CDR1 and CDR2: LGHNT and FRNRAP. J was trimmed by 6 bases and V by 5 bases; bases with no gene match: 3. The CDR3 here is CASGLGLAGGDTQYF. The CDR3, as DNA: TGTGCTAGTGGTCTGGGACTAGCGGGAGGTGATACGCAGTATTTT.

This clonotype has a count of ten or more. The chain has TRBV18 and TRBJ2-2, with D possibly being TRBD1 or TRBD2 (5 bases each). CDR3 size: 16 residues. V lost 3 bases to trimming and J lost 4 bases, with 15 bases between them. Germline V gives CDR1 KGHSH, CDR2 LQKENI. The CDR3 DNA reads TGTGCCAGCTCACCCGGGGCACCCGGAGTCACCGGGGAGCTGTTTTTT. Translated: CASSPGAPGVTGELFF.

This clonotype has ten or more counts. V usage is TRBV6-5 and J usage is TRBJ1-1; TRBD1 matches 8 bases. Germline CDR1 and CDR2: MNHEY and SVGAGI. The CDR3 sequence is 14 residues long. Trimming took 7 bases from V and 1 from J; bases not matched to a gene: 5. The CDR3 coding sequence is TGTGCCAGCACCCGGACAGGGCGGAACACTGAAGCTTTCTTT. Its translation: CASTRTGRNTEAFF.

This clonotype was detected only a few times. The chain employs TRBV4-3 and TRBJ2-7; D possibly corresponds to TRBD2 (5 bases). CDR3 length equals 13 residues. Germline values: CDR1 LGHNA, CDR2 YSLEER. The V gene lost 3 bases and the J gene lost 6 bases, with 12 bases spanning the gap. The CDR3 sequence: CASSQRLGSEQYF. CDR3 nucleotides: TGCGCCAGCAGCCAGAGATTGGGGAGCGAGCAGTACTTC.

The V call is TRBV15, the J call TRBJ1-5; a possible D gene is TRBD1 (6 bases). Germline CDR1 reads LNHNV; CDR2 reads YYDKDF (reference sequence). This CDR3 is 18 amino acids long. V dropped 0 bases and J dropped 3 bases, with 18 bases sitting between them. The CDR3 sequence is CATSRDAGVGGINQPQHF. The CDR3 coding sequence is TGTGCCACCAGCAGAGATGCAGGGGTAGGGGGTATCAATCAGCCCCAGCATTTT.

The V gene is TRBV4-1, the J gene TRBJ1-5, with TRBD1 identical over 10 bases. CDR3 size: 15 residues. The germline CDR1 and CDR2 sequences are MGHRA and YSYEKL. Losses at the gene ends were 3 bases for V and 6 bases for J; bases not matched to a gene: 5. CDR3 DNA sequence: TGCGCCAGCAGCCAGACGGACAGGGGGGGTCAGCCCCAGCATTTT. Its translation is CASSQTDRGGQPQHF.

Comments on this clonotype: Sequence at one end of the junction differs from germline and may be a read error. The chain joins TRBV3-1 to TRBJ2-1; D is possibly TRBD2 (6 bases). In germline, CDR1 is LGHDT, CDR2 YNNKEL (reference sequence). The CDR3 runs to 19 residues. Here the CDR3 DNA reads TGTGCCAGCTGCCAAGACCCCAATAGCGGATTGAGCTCCTACAATGAGCAGTTCTTC. Its translation: CASCQDPNSGLSSYNEQFF.

The gene calls are TRBV5-1 and TRBJ2-2; D gene uncertain. This CDR3 region has 15 residues. Trimming took off 1 base at V and 5 bases at J, with 12 bases between the two ends. Germline V gives CDR1 SGHRS, CDR2 YFSETQ. The CDR3 loop reads CASSLNPVGTGELFF. CDR3 DNA: TGCGCCAGCAGCTTGAACCCCGTCGGGACCGGGGAGCTGTTTTTT. Based on the CDR3 plus reference TRBV5-1 and TRBJ2-2, the full variable domain is KAGVTQTPRYLIKTRGQQVTLSCSPISGHRSVSWYQQTPGQGLQFLFEYFSETQRNKGNFPGRFSGRQFSNSRSEMNVSTLELGDSALYLCASSLNPVGTGELFFGEGSRLTVL.

This clonotype was detected only a few times. This chain uses TRBV5-1 with TRBJ1-5, with D perhaps matching TRBD1 (6 bases). The germline gives CDR1 SGHRS, CDR2 YFSETQ. The CDR3 has 15 residues. Trimming took 0 bases from V and 7 from J, leaving 14 bases between them. For the CDR3, the DNA is TGCGCCAGCAGCTTGGGGGCAGGGGAACGCCAGCCCCAGCATTTT. Its protein is CASSLGAGERQPQHF.

This clonotype was observed a few times. CDR3 residues: CASTNPGDQPQHF. CDR3 DNA: TGTGCCAGCACCAACCCCGGGGATCAGCCCCAGCATTTT. This chain uses TRBV5-5 with TRBJ1-5; D call uncertain. V was cut by 6 bases and J by 5 bases, with 12 bases left in between. This CDR3 spans 13 amino acids. CDR1 SGHKS and CDR2 YYEKEE come from the germline V gene (reference sequence).

This chain uses TRBV5-1 with TRBJ2-1; 9 bases agree with TRBD1. Unmatched junction bases numbered 8, after V lost 2 bases and J lost 8 bases. The CDR3 contains 15 residues. Per germline, CDR1 SGHRS and CDR2 YFSETQ. CDR3 coding DNA: TGCGCCAGCAGCTTTAGGACAGGGGTTGGGGATGAGCAGTTCTTC. Its protein is CASSFRTGVGDEQFF. The variable domain in full, with the rest retrieved from reference TRBV5-1 and TRBJ2-1, is KAGVTQTPRYLIKTRGQQVTLSCSPISGHRSVSWYQQTPGQGLQFLFEYFSETQRNKGNFPGRFSGRQFSNSRSEMNVSTLELGDSALYLCASSFRTGVGDEQFFGPGTRLTVL.